Listed below are T cell receptor beta chains from one sample, sequenced in a study of beta chain features in type 1 diabetes. Profiled with immunoSEQ multiplex PCR; TCRdb holds only in-frame clones, not every one. The table shows around 100,000 clones, with under 30% occurring only once. Sequenced input: central memory CD4+ T cells from blood. The receptors were gathered from a woman aged 18-29 years with type 1 diabetes. Both conserved end residues are part of each CDR3. A D gene is named only where the DNA matches it firmly. Clone size is shown for a subset of rows, as once, few, many or a class of expanded clone.

v_call,d_call,j_call,clone_size,cdr3_aa,cdr3_nt
TRBV5-1,TRBD2,TRBJ2-1,few,CASSFGLAGQNEQFF,TGCGCCAGCAGCTTCGGACTAGCGGGTCAAAATGAGCAGTTCTTC
TRBV5-6,TRBD1,TRBJ1-2,few,CASSSDRGLYGYTF,TGTGCCAGCAGCTCGGACAGGGGCCTATATGGCTACACCTTC
TRBV5-4,NA,TRBJ2-5,NA,CASSERETQYF,TGTGCCAGCAGCGAACGGGAGACCCAGTACTTC
TRBV29-1,NA,TRBJ1-2,NA,CSVGRTAGRDGYTF,TGCAGCGTGGGACGGACCGCGGGGAGAGATGGCTACACCTTC
TRBV5-6,NA,TRBJ1-2,few,CASSSGGQSNYGYTF,TGTGCCAGCAGCTCCGGCGGACAGTCTAACTATGGCTACACCTTC
TRBV28,NA,TRBJ2-7,NA,CASSSLTGVHEQYF,TGTGCCAGCAGTAGCCTCACGGGGGTCCACGAGCAGTACTTC
TRBV10-3,NA,TRBJ1-4,NA,CAISESRHTNEKLFF,TGTGCCATCAGTGAGTCCCGACATACTAATGAAAAACTGTTTTTT
TRBV28,TRBD1,TRBJ1-3,few,CASWDSSNTIYF,TGTGCCAGCTGGGACAGTTCAAACACCATATATTTT
TRBV11-1,TRBD1,TRBJ1-1,few,CASSSTGGMNTEAFF,TGTGCCAGCAGCTCCACAGGGGGCATGAACACTGAAGCTTTCTTT
TRBV20-1,NA,TRBJ1-1,few,CSSRDTEAFF,TGCAGTAGCCGGGACACTGAAGCTTTCTTT
TRBV30,TRBD2,TRBJ2-1,few,CAWSVGTSGRGGQFF,TGTGCCTGGAGTGTTGGGACTAGCGGGAGAGGCGGTCAGTTCTTC
TRBV5-1,TRBD1,TRBJ1-1,once,CASSWGQPGDTEAFF,TGCGCCAGCAGCTGGGGACAGCCTGGGGACACTGAAGCTTTCTTT
TRBV19,TRBD1,TRBJ1-2,few,CACQQGNYGYTF,TGTGCCTGCCAACAGGGGAACTATGGCTACACCTTC
TRBV5-5,NA,TRBJ2-5,few,CASSYVRAQETQYF,TGTGCCAGCAGCTACGTGCGGGCCCAAGAGACCCAGTACTTC
TRBV29-1,TRBD1,TRBJ1-5,NA,CSVREGASNQPQHF,TGCAGCGTTCGGGAGGGGGCAAGCAATCAGCCCCAGCATTTT
TRBV27,NA,TRBJ2-5,NA,CASSTRGGRPQETQYF,TGTGCCAGCAGTACCCGCGGAGGTCGGCCCCAAGAGACCCAGTACTTC
TRBV7-2,NA,TRBJ2-7,few,CASSLRVGQNYEQYF,TGTGCCAGCAGCTTGCGGGTTGGACAGAACTACGAGCAGTACTTC
TRBV18,TRBD1,TRBJ2-1,NA,CASSLHRGPVNEQFF,TGTGCCAGCTCACTTCACAGGGGGCCGGTCAATGAGCAGTTCTTC
TRBV4-3,TRBD1,TRBJ2-3,NA,CASSPQGGNTQYF,TGCGCCAGCAGCCCACAGGGGGGTAATACGCAGTATTTT
TRBV19,TRBD2,TRBJ2-1,few,CASKRDYTYNEQFF,TGTGCCAGTAAACGGGACTATACCTACAATGAGCAGTTCTTC
TRBV7-9,NA,TRBJ2-5,few,CASSSQETQYF,TGTGCCAGCAGCTCCCAGGAGACCCAGTACTTC
TRBV19,NA,TRBJ1-2,few,CASTDSFFYGYTF,TGTGCCAGCACCGACAGTTTTTTCTATGGCTACACCTTC
TRBV5-1,TRBD1,TRBJ1-1,NA,CASSLAGSQGQVDTEAFF,TGCGCCAGCAGCTTGGCCGGGTCCCAGGGACAGGTGGACACTGAAGCTTTCTTT
TRBV2,NA,TRBJ2-5,few,CASSEQGSGETQYF,TGTGCCAGCAGTGAACAGGGATCTGGGGAGACCCAGTACTTC
TRBV25-1,TRBD1,TRBJ1-2,NA,CASSEMDRVRGGYTF,TGTGCCAGCAGTGAGATGGACAGGGTGAGGGGTGGCTACACCTTC
TRBV10-3,NA,TRBJ1-1,NA,CAISEEEGSIEAFF,TGTGCCATCAGTGAGGAGGAGGGGAGCATCGAAGCTTTCTTT
TRBV7-9,NA,TRBJ1-4,many,CASSFTGAHEKLFF,TGTGCCAGCAGTTTTACAGGAGCTCATGAAAAACTGTTTTTT
TRBV19,NA,TRBJ2-1,NA,CASSNRAEEQFF,TGTGCCAGTTCTAACAGGGCCGAAGAGCAGTTCTTC
TRBV11-2,TRBD1,TRBJ1-3,once,CASSSGGGNTIYF,TGTGCCAGCAGCTCAGGGGGGGGAAACACCATATATTTT
TRBV19,TRBD2,TRBJ2-1,few,CASSMWGGEQFF,TGTGCCAGTAGTATGTGGGGGGGTGAGCAGTTCTTC
TRBV11-2,TRBD1,TRBJ2-2,few,CASSVRGGDSHGELFF,TGTGCCAGCAGCGTGCGCGGTGGGGACAGTCACGGGGAGCTGTTTTTT
TRBV7-8,NA,TRBJ2-2,NA,CASSLGQVETGELFF,TGTGCCAGCAGCTTAGGACAGGTGGAAACCGGGGAGCTGTTTTTT
TRBV7-8,TRBD1,TRBJ1-1,few,CASSLGTGEGTEAFF,TGTGCCAGCAGCTTGGGGACAGGGGAGGGCACTGAAGCTTTCTTT